The 21 T cell receptor beta chains below come from one sample, sequenced in a study of blood T cell repertoires in COVID-19. The method was immunoSEQ multiplex PCR; TCRdb's version includes in-frame clones alone and lacks a portion of them. The table includes around 130,000 clones, 65% to 85% detected once. Sequenced: PBMCs or T cells enriched from blood (not recorded which). The source of these receptors is a woman aged 25 to 39 who had recovered from COVID-19.

The gene calls are TRBV7-2 and TRBJ1-6; the match to TRBD1 covers 7 bases. J lost 9 bases, V lost 5 bases, and 13 bases had no gene match. CDR3 length: 16 amino acids. Germline V gene lookup returns CDR1 SGHTA and CDR2 FQGNSA. For the CDR3, the DNA is TGTGCCAGCAGCCTGAAGACAGGGAGGAGGAGTTCACCCCTCCACTTT. It specifies CASSLKTGRRSSPLHF.

V gene TRBV18 combines with J gene TRBJ1-2, with D hard to call. The V end lost 3 bases, the J end lost 5 bases, and 10 bases lay between the germline ends. Germline CDR1 is KGHSH and CDR2 is LQKENI. The CDR3 loop spans 13 amino acids. CDR3 bases: TGTGCCAGCTCACCCGGAACAGCTTATGGCTACACCTTC. It translates to CASSPGTAYGYTF.

The V call is TRBV3-1 (or the pseudogene TRBV3-2), the J call TRBJ2-1, with a weak D call TRBD1 (5 bases). Germline V lookup: CDR1 LGHDT, CDR2 YNNKEL (reference sequence). Trimming left V 1 base short and J 9 bases short, with 16 bases between. The CDR3 sequence is 15 residues long. The CDR3 spells CASSQGVLSRGEQFF. The CDR3 DNA follows: TGTGCCAGCAGCCAAGGAGTCTTAAGTAGGGGTGAGCAGTTCTTC.

This chain links TRBV5-5 with TRBJ2-7, with 10 nucleotides matching TRBD2. The trim removed 1 base at V and 5 bases at J, leaving 6 bases unmatched. Germline V gene lookup returns CDR1 SGHKS and CDR2 YYEKEE (reference sequence). The CDR3 runs to 15 residues. The CDR3 coding sequence is TGTGCCAGCAGCTTGACTAGCGGGACCCTCCACGAGCAGTACTTC. This codes for CASSLTSGTLHEQYF.

In this sample, this clone turned up once. The chain employs TRBV5-5 and TRBJ1-4; the match to TRBD1 covers 10 bases. Trimming took 3 bases from V and 10 from J; bases not matched to a gene: 9. This CDR3 has 15 residues. Per germline, CDR1 SGHKS and CDR2 YYEKEE (reference sequence). The CDR3 DNA sequence: TGTGCCAGCAGCTCGATGGGGGACAGGGGTGTAAAACTGTTTTTT. The encoded protein is CASSSMGDRGVKLFF.

The rearrangement links TRBV7-2 to TRBJ2-3, with 9 bases that match TRBD2. With V trimmed by 11 bases and J by 5 bases, 8 bases remained unmatched. CDR1 SGHTA and CDR2 FQGNSA come from the germline V gene. The CDR3 extends over 13 amino acids. The CDR3 region has the DNA TGTGCCCTGGCGGGAGGGCCGTTAGATACGCAGTATTTT. This translates into CALAGGPLDTQYF.

This clone was seen a handful of times. J is TRBJ2-5 and V is TRBV11-3; TRBD2 might be the D (5 bases). The V gene's germline CDR1 is SGHNT and CDR2 YENEEA. Trimming removed 5 bases at V and 5 bases at J, with 12 bases between. This CDR3 region has 13 residues. The CDR3 DNA reads TGTGCCAGCAGCGCTTGGACTGGGGAGACCCAGTACTTC. Translation gives CASSAWTGETQYF. The variable domain in full, with the rest retrieved from reference TRBV11-3 and TRBJ2-5, is EAGVVQSPRYKIIEKKQPVAFWCNPISGHNTLYWYLQNLGQGPELLIRYENEEAVDDSQLPKDRFSAERLKGVDSTLKIQPAELGDSAVYLCASSAWTGETQYFGPGTRLLVL.

V and J are TRBV15 and TRBJ2-2; no clear D. The V and J ends lost 4 bases and 12 bases respectively, with 15 bases between them. The CDR3 has 13 residues. Germline lookup yields CDR1 LNHNV and CDR2 YYDKDF (reference sequence). CDR3 residues: CATSTQRNYQLFF. The CDR3 region has the DNA TGTGCCACCAGCACACAAAGAAACTACCAGCTGTTTTTT.

J is TRBJ2-3 and V is TRBV27, with 8 bases fitting TRBD1. This CDR3 spans 18 amino acids. V lost 2 bases, J lost 2 bases, and 12 bases stayed unmatched. Germline CDR1 and CDR2: MNHEY and SMNVEV (reference sequence). This CDR3 reads CASSLRSTGDDSTDTQYF. The CDR3 DNA is TGTGCCAGCAGTTTAAGGTCGACAGGGGATGATTCCACAGATACGCAGTATTTT.

The chain has TRBV5-4 and TRBJ2-2, with D possibly being TRBD2 (6 bases). Germline V gene lookup returns CDR1 SGHNT and CDR2 YYREEE (reference sequence). V lost 5 bases, J lost 1 base, and 21 bases lay in between. The CDR3 runs 18 residues. The CDR3 reads CASSFEIGRRRNTGELFF. In DNA form, the CDR3 reads TGTGCCAGCAGTTTTGAGATAGGGAGGAGAAGGAACACCGGGGAGCTGTTTTTT.

Only one count was recorded for this clone. This chain connects TRBV6-1 to TRBJ2-6; the match to TRBD2 covers 9 bases. Germline loops: CDR1 MNHNS, CDR2 SASEGT. The J segment lost 4 bases and the V segment lost 4 bases, leaving 8 bases of the junction unmatched. The CDR3 consists of 17 residues. The CDR3 DNA is TGTGCCAGCAGTGCGGGACTAGCTTTTTCCGGGGCCAACGTCCTGACTTTC. Protein: CASSAGLAFSGANVLTF.

In regard to this clone: Other DNA sequences in this sample translate to the same CDR3. The CDR3 coding sequence is TGTGCCAGCAGTTTAGGATCGGGGGCCTACAATGAGCAGTTCTTC. This sequence encodes CASSLGSGAYNEQFF. The chain is built from TRBV27 and TRBJ2-1; possibly TRBD2 for D (6 bases). Germline CDR1 is MNHEY and CDR2 is SMNVEV (reference sequence). The CDR3 is 15 residues long. Trimming shortened V by 2 bases and J by 2 bases, and 10 bases separated the two germline ends.

The chain uses TRBV14 and TRBJ2-1; 13 nucleotides agree with TRBD2. The trim removed 4 bases at V and 7 bases at J, leaving 7 bases unmatched. Germline assignment: CDR1 SGHDN and CDR2 FVKESK. CDR3 length: 16 residues. The CDR3 sequence is CASSPLAGGPWNEQFF. As DNA, the CDR3 is TGTGCCAGCAGCCCACTAGCGGGAGGGCCTTGGAATGAGCAGTTCTTC.

The CDR3 protein is CASSLWTSGVTGELFF. DNA of the CDR3: TGCGCCAGCAGCCTTTGGACTAGCGGGGTCACCGGGGAGCTGTTTTTT. This chain connects TRBV4-1 to TRBJ2-2; 12 bases line up with TRBD2. The CDR3 has 16 residues. V shed 4 bases, J shed 4 bases, and the junction held 4 bases outside the gene matches. Germline CDR1 reads MGHRA; CDR2 reads YSYEKL.

This clone was recorded a few times. The chain uses TRBV12-3 or TRBV12-4 and TRBJ1-4; TRBD1 might be the D (6 bases). Trimming removed 0 bases at V and 7 bases at J, with 6 bases between. The CDR3 covers 13 residues. CDR3 in amino acids: CASSLARGEKLFF. CDR3 DNA: TGTGCCAGCAGTTTAGCCAGGGGTGAAAAACTGTTTTTT.

The chain recombines TRBV2 with TRBJ2-1; 10 bases map to TRBD1. Germline CDR1 is SNHLY and CDR2 is FYNNEI. Trimming took 6 bases from V and 6 from J; bases not matched to a gene: 5. The CDR3 spans 14 residues. CDR3 protein: CASRARTGGNEQFF. CDR3 in DNA: TGTGCCAGCAGAGCCCGGACAGGGGGCAATGAGCAGTTCTTC.

The chain has TRBV20-1 and TRBJ2-3; 7 bases match TRBD1. The V gene end was trimmed by 5 bases and the J gene end by 5 bases; junction bases not matched to a gene: 1. CDR3 length: 11 residues. Germline V gives CDR1 DFQATT, CDR2 SNEGSKA (reference sequence). CDR3 in amino acids: CSAHRGDTQYF. CDR3 nucleotides: TGCAGTGCTCACAGGGGAGATACGCAGTATTTT.

The rearrangement uses TRBV9 and TRBJ1-3, with D perhaps matching TRBD1 (5 bases). The CDR3 runs to 15 residues. The germline V and J ends were trimmed by 0 bases and 2 bases, with 9 bases remaining between them. From germline, CDR1 is SGDLS and CDR2 YYNGEE. CDR3 DNA: TGTGCCAGCAGCGTAGGGGGCGCGGCTGGAAACACCATATATTTT. It codes for CASSVGGAAGNTIYF.

This rearrangement joins TRBV9 to TRBJ1-5; no clear D. V shed 0 bases and J shed 3 bases, with 10 bases lying between them. This CDR3 region has 15 residues. CDR1 is SGDLS, CDR2 YYNGEE, per germline. The CDR3 sequence: CASSVDVQFNQPQHF. As DNA, the CDR3 is TGTGCCAGCAGCGTAGATGTACAATTCAATCAGCCCCAGCATTTT.

The rearrangement joins TRBV7-6 to TRBJ2-5, with 11 bases lining up with TRBD1. The germline V gene has CDR1 SGHVS and CDR2 FNYEAQ. Trimming removed 1 base from V and 4 bases from J; junction bases left unmatched: 2. The CDR3 covers 15 residues. Here the CDR3 DNA reads TGTGCCAGCAGCTTAGGAGGGACAGGGGGAGAGACCCAGTACTTC. This codes for CASSLGGTGGETQYF.

The rearrangement uses TRBV18 and TRBJ2-3; 9 nucleotides match TRBD2. The CDR3 loop spans 17 amino acids. Looked up from germline, CDR1 is KGHSH and CDR2 is LQKENI. Losses at the gene ends were 3 bases for V and 0 bases for J; bases not matched to a gene: 7. This CDR3 reads CASSPTHSGRSTDTQYF. CDR3 in DNA: TGTGCCAGCTCACCTACTCACAGCGGGAGGAGCACAGATACGCAGTATTTT.